The present entry profiles one T cell receptor beta chain with its context. Its antigen is not identified. The data originate from a study of response to subunit inactivated influenza vaccine. Overall study findings and caveats: Authors suggested few new T cells are recruited by each seasonal influenza vaccination.

TCRdb re-derived calls from the RT-PCR reads in MiXCR, one entry per CDR3 protein. The repertoire includes about 570,000 distinct CDR3 sequences, about 11% of them detected once, and 9.5% to 11% sits in the top ten. The V and J ends lost 0 bases and 2 bases respectively, with 4 bases between them. Germline V gene data show CDR1 as SGHRS and CDR2 as YFSETQ. The CDR3 covers 13 residues. The sample also formed part of further work on T cells expressing NK-cell markers. As reported in that work: Libraries used 5'RACE template switching adding universal primer site and UMIs. Sorted CD3+CD56-NKG2C+, CD3+CD56+NKG2C- and CD3+CD56+NKG2C+ T cells were the source of the TCR beta repertoires. Seven HCMV-seropositive donors and one seronegative donor made up the eight sequenced donors. Among a handful of donors, these clonotypes also ranked first in the CD3+CD56-NKG2C+ fraction.

The sequencing used PBMCs from blood, collected on the day of vaccination. The rearrangement uses TRBV5-1 and TRBJ2-3; D is unresolved. The origin of this receptor is a man aged 45-65 years who received an inactivated influenza vaccine. The CDR3 DNA reads as TGCGCCAGCAGCTTGGATATCACAGATACGCAGTATTTT. As protein: CASSLDITDTQYF.